The T cell receptor beta chain under discussion was sequenced for a study of T-cell reconstitution after alpha-beta-depleted transplantation in children. Overall study results and limits: Some patients' high day-60 TCRbeta diversity was attributed to recipient cells surviving conditioning.

As concerns this clonotype: Its antigen is still unknown.

The TCRbeta library incorporated unique molecular identifiers. Via MiXCR, TCRdb re-called the PCR reads, giving one row per CDR3 protein. The data contain just under 350,000 distinct CDR3 sequences, roughly 15% of them singletons. V was pared by 5 bases and J by 9 bases, with 11 bases between. CDR1 is MNHEY and CDR2 is SMNVEV in the germline V gene (reference sequence). The CDR3 is made up of 12 amino acids. The receptor's source is a male patient under 10 years old who had a stem cell transplant for acute lymphoblastic leukemia, so the T cells may come from the graft donor. The chain joins TRBV27 to TRBJ2-1; unclear D gene. Sequenced material: PBMCs, mostly from graft donor cells, taken 360 days after TCRalphabeta/CD19-depleted stem cell transplant. The CDR3 loop reads CASSPSRGEQFF. The CDR3 bases are TGTGCCAGCAGTCCCTCCCGAGGTGAGCAGTTCTTC.